A selection of T cell receptor beta chains follows, all from one sample in a study of cytomegalovirus exposure and HLA in healthy donors. Some clones are missing from TCRdb's copy, which holds only in-frame ones; the method was immunoSEQ multiplex PCR. The sample consists of about 150,000 clones, roughly 70% of them appearing once. The specimen sequenced was PBMCs. The receptors stem from a middle-aged man in good health and CMV-seronegative. CDR3s include the opening cysteine and the closing phenylalanine or tryptophan. Fields, in order: D gene, V gene, J gene, clone size, CDR3 DNA, CDR3 protein. D genes are given only for firm matches. Size is stated for part of the rows, as once, few or many counts, or as a class when the clone is expanded.

d_call: .
v_call: TRBV5-1
j_call: TRBJ1-1
clone_size: .
cdr3_nt: TGCGCCAGCAGCTTGCTACCGACTGAAGCTTTCTTT
cdr3_aa: CASSLLPTEAFF

d_call: .
v_call: TRBV7-2
j_call: TRBJ2-7
clone_size: .
cdr3_nt: TGTGCCAGCAGCACCCAGGGCATCTCCTACGAGCAGTACTTC
cdr3_aa: CASSTQGISYEQYF

d_call: .
v_call: TRBV7-3
j_call: TRBJ2-7
clone_size: .
cdr3_nt: TGTGCCAGCAGCCGCAGGGGGGAAACAGGACTCAATTCGTACTTC
cdr3_aa: CASSRRGETGLNSYF

d_call: .
v_call: TRBV6-6
j_call: TRBJ1-2
clone_size: .
cdr3_nt: TGTGCCAGCAGTAATTCTTTAGACACTGTTGGCTACACCTTC
cdr3_aa: CASSNSLDTVGYTF

d_call: TRBD1
v_call: TRBV30
j_call: TRBJ1-3
clone_size: .
cdr3_nt: TGTGCCTGGGACCTCCTGATCAATACTTATCGGGACAGACCTCTTCAAATCTCTGGAAACACCATATATTTT
cdr3_aa: CAWDLLINTYRDRPLQISGNTIYF

d_call: TRBD1
v_call: TRBV28
j_call: TRBJ1-5
clone_size: .
cdr3_nt: TGTGCCAGCAGTTTATGGGACAGGGATAATCAGCCCCAGCATTTT
cdr3_aa: CASSLWDRDNQPQHF

d_call: .
v_call: TRBV28
j_call: TRBJ2-1
clone_size: .
cdr3_nt: TGTGCTAGTAAATGGGGGGATGGGTCCTACAATGAGCAGTTCTTC
cdr3_aa: CASKWGDGSYNEQFF

d_call: TRBD2
v_call: TRBV28
j_call: TRBJ2-7
clone_size: .
cdr3_nt: TGTGCCAGCGAGCGGGAGGAGTCCTACGAGCAGTACTTC
cdr3_aa: CASEREESYEQYF

d_call: TRBD1
v_call: TRBV7-2
j_call: TRBJ1-2
clone_size: .
cdr3_nt: TGTGCCAGCAGCTCCCTGACAGGGGCCCCCTATGGCTACACCTTC
cdr3_aa: CASSSLTGAPYGYTF

d_call: .
v_call: TRBV2
j_call: TRBJ2-2
clone_size: .
cdr3_nt: TGTGCCAGCAGTGAATTTGGGACACAGAACACCGGGGAGCTGTTTTTT
cdr3_aa: CASSEFGTQNTGELFF

d_call: .
v_call: TRBV30
j_call: TRBJ1-1
clone_size: .
cdr3_nt: TGTGCCTGGAGTGTACAGACCAACCGGGCTTTCTTT
cdr3_aa: CAWSVQTNRAFF

d_call: TRBD2
v_call: TRBV5-6
j_call: TRBJ2-5
clone_size: .
cdr3_nt: TGTGCCAGCAGCTTGGCCGGACTAGCGGGGCCCCGGGAGACCCAGTACTTC
cdr3_aa: CASSLAGLAGPRETQYF

d_call: .
v_call: TRBV30
j_call: TRBJ2-5
clone_size: .
cdr3_nt: TGTGCCTGGACCTCGCGGGGCCCCGAGACCCAGTACTTC
cdr3_aa: CAWTSRGPETQYF

d_call: .
v_call: TRBV4-1
j_call: TRBJ1-1
clone_size: few
cdr3_nt: TGCGCCAGTGATACAGGGTGGGGAAACACTGAAGCTTTCTTT
cdr3_aa: CASDTGWGNTEAFF

d_call: TRBD1
v_call: TRBV6-5
j_call: TRBJ1-2
clone_size: .
cdr3_nt: TGTGCCAGCAGTTTGGCAGGACAGGGGAGGCATGGCTACACCTTC
cdr3_aa: CASSLAGQGRHGYTF

d_call: .
v_call: TRBV5-1
j_call: TRBJ2-5
clone_size: .
cdr3_nt: TGCGCCAGCAGCTTTGGGGAGGAAGAGACCCAGTACTTC
cdr3_aa: CASSFGEEETQYF

d_call: .
v_call: TRBV18
j_call: TRBJ2-3
clone_size: .
cdr3_nt: TGTGCCAGCTCACCGCAACAGGAGCTGTGGACAGATACGCAGTATTTT
cdr3_aa: CASSPQQELWTDTQYF

d_call: .
v_call: TRBV2
j_call: TRBJ2-6
clone_size: .
cdr3_nt: TGTGCCAGCAGTGAACAGGGGTGGGGTGGGGCCAACGTCCTGACTTTC
cdr3_aa: CASSEQGWGGANVLTF

d_call: .
v_call: TRBV11-2
j_call: TRBJ2-4
clone_size: few
cdr3_nt: TGTGCCAGCAGCTTAGTTTTTCCACAGACACACATTCAGTACTTC
cdr3_aa: CASSLVFPQTHIQYF

d_call: .
v_call: TRBV5-6
j_call: TRBJ2-1
clone_size: .
cdr3_nt: TGTGCCAGCAGCTCCCAGGGGAGCAATGAGCAGTTCTTC
cdr3_aa: CASSSQGSNEQFF

d_call: .
v_call: TRBV5-1
j_call: TRBJ2-6
clone_size: .
cdr3_nt: TGCGCCAGCAGCTTGGTCCAGGGTGGGGCCAACGTCCTGACTTTC
cdr3_aa: CASSLVQGGANVLTF

d_call: .
v_call: TRBV30
j_call: TRBJ1-1
clone_size: .
cdr3_nt: TGTGCCTGGAGAGCCAACTGGCGGGGATCCATGAACACTGAAGCTTTCTTT
cdr3_aa: CAWRANWRGSMNTEAFF

d_call: TRBD2
v_call: TRBV27
j_call: TRBJ2-2
clone_size: once
cdr3_nt: TGTGCCAGCAGTTCGGGACTAGCGAAAGGCACCGGGGAGCTGTTTTTT
cdr3_aa: CASSSGLAKGTGELFF

d_call: .
v_call: TRBV5-8
j_call: TRBJ1-5
clone_size: .
cdr3_nt: TGTGCCAGCAGCTTGGGCGGGGCATATAATCAGCCCCAGCATTTT
cdr3_aa: CASSLGGAYNQPQHF

d_call: .
v_call: TRBV7-2
j_call: TRBJ1-5
clone_size: .
cdr3_nt: TGTGCCAGCAGCCAACAGGGAGGCAATCAGCCCCAGCATTTT
cdr3_aa: CASSQQGGNQPQHF

d_call: TRBD1
v_call: TRBV4-3
j_call: TRBJ2-6
clone_size: .
cdr3_nt: TGCGCCAGCAGCCAGCAGGGGGCGCTTGGGGCCAACGTCCTGACTTTC
cdr3_aa: CASSQQGALGANVLTF

d_call: TRBD1
v_call: TRBV7-9
j_call: TRBJ2-7
clone_size: .
cdr3_nt: TGTGCCAGCAGCGCCGCCGGGACAGGGGTCTACGAGCAGTACTTC
cdr3_aa: CASSAAGTGVYEQYF

d_call: TRBD1
v_call: TRBV7-2
j_call: TRBJ1-6
clone_size: .
cdr3_nt: TGTGCCAGCAGCTTTGCCGGGACAGGGTCCTATAATTCACCCCTCCACTTT
cdr3_aa: CASSFAGTGSYNSPLHF

d_call: .
v_call: TRBV19
j_call: TRBJ2-7
clone_size: .
cdr3_nt: TGTGCCAGTCCTTACGAGCAGTACTTC
cdr3_aa: CASPYEQYF

d_call: TRBD1
v_call: TRBV6-1
j_call: TRBJ2-5
clone_size: .
cdr3_nt: TGTGCCAGCAGTGAGGACAGGGTGAGGGAGACCCAGTACTTC
cdr3_aa: CASSEDRVRETQYF

d_call: TRBD1
v_call: TRBV6-5
j_call: TRBJ2-7
clone_size: .
cdr3_nt: TGTGCCAGCAGTTCGCTTTCCGGGACAGCCTCCTACGAGCAGTACTTC
cdr3_aa: CASSSLSGTASYEQYF

d_call: .
v_call: TRBV6-5
j_call: TRBJ2-7
clone_size: .
cdr3_nt: TGTGCCAGCAGTTACAGAATACGGACTTCCTACGAGCAGTACTTC
cdr3_aa: CASSYRIRTSYEQYF

d_call: .
v_call: TRBV30
j_call: TRBJ1-4
clone_size: .
cdr3_nt: TGTGCCTGGAGTGTAGGCGGCATTTCCGAAAAACTGTTTTTT
cdr3_aa: CAWSVGGISEKLFF

d_call: .
v_call: TRBV7-2
j_call: TRBJ2-7
clone_size: .
cdr3_nt: TGTGCCAGCAGCGCAAGCGTAGGCTACGAGCAGTACTTC
cdr3_aa: CASSASVGYEQYF

d_call: TRBD1
v_call: TRBV2
j_call: TRBJ2-7
clone_size: .
cdr3_nt: TGTGCCGGTTATACAGGGGGAACCTACGAGCAGTACTTC
cdr3_aa: CAGYTGGTYEQYF

d_call: .
v_call: TRBV7-3
j_call: TRBJ1-5
clone_size: once
cdr3_nt: TGTGCCAGCCGACAGAGTTGGAATCAGCCCCAGCATTTT
cdr3_aa: CASRQSWNQPQHF

d_call: TRBD2
v_call: TRBV5-1
j_call: TRBJ2-5
clone_size: .
cdr3_nt: TGCGCCAGCAGCTGGGGGACTAGCGGGCAAGAGACCCAGTACTTC
cdr3_aa: CASSWGTSGQETQYF

d_call: TRBD1
v_call: TRBV5-1
j_call: TRBJ2-7
clone_size: .
cdr3_nt: TGCGCCAGCAGCGGGACAGGCCTCTCCTACGAGCAGTACTTC
cdr3_aa: CASSGTGLSYEQYF

d_call: TRBD1
v_call: TRBV28
j_call: TRBJ2-7
clone_size: .
cdr3_nt: TGTGCCAGCAGTTCGGCCGGGACAGGACGCTACGAGCAGTACTTC
cdr3_aa: CASSSAGTGRYEQYF

d_call: TRBD2
v_call: TRBV7-8
j_call: TRBJ2-1
clone_size: .
cdr3_nt: TGTGCCAGCAGCTTAGCGGGACTAGCGGGGATTGTCGCCTACAATGAGCAGTTCTTC
cdr3_aa: CASSLAGLAGIVAYNEQFF

d_call: TRBD2
v_call: TRBV5-4
j_call: TRBJ2-2
clone_size: .
cdr3_nt: TGTGCCAGCAGCTTGGGACCACTAGCGGGGGGGGCGGCCGGGGAGCTGTTTTTT
cdr3_aa: CASSLGPLAGGAAGELFF

d_call: .
v_call: TRBV9
j_call: TRBJ2-6
clone_size: .
cdr3_nt: TGTGCCAGCAGCGTAGTAAACTCTGGGGCCAACGTCCTGACTTTC
cdr3_aa: CASSVVNSGANVLTF

d_call: .
v_call: TRBV4-1
j_call: TRBJ1-2
clone_size: .
cdr3_nt: TGCGCCAGCAGCCAAGAATTCGACTATGGCTACACCTTC
cdr3_aa: CASSQEFDYGYTF

d_call: TRBD1
v_call: TRBV19
j_call: TRBJ1-2
clone_size: .
cdr3_nt: TGTGCCAGTAGTCCTGGACAGGGCTGGGGCTACACCTTC
cdr3_aa: CASSPGQGWGYTF

d_call: .
v_call: TRBV5-6
j_call: TRBJ1-1
clone_size: .
cdr3_nt: TGTGCCAGCAGGTCGATCGCGACAGGGAACACTGAAGCTTTCTTT
cdr3_aa: CASRSIATGNTEAFF

d_call: TRBD1
v_call: TRBV5-4
j_call: TRBJ1-1
clone_size: .
cdr3_nt: TGTGCCAGCAGCACGGACAGGCAGAACACTGAAGCTTTCTTT
cdr3_aa: CASSTDRQNTEAFF

d_call: .
v_call: TRBV30
j_call: TRBJ1-2
clone_size: .
cdr3_nt: TGTGCCTGGAGTGCCCAGGGCGATAACTATGGCTACACCTTC
cdr3_aa: CAWSAQGDNYGYTF

d_call: .
v_call: TRBV9
j_call: TRBJ2-1
clone_size: .
cdr3_nt: TGTGCCAGCAGCGTAGGGGCAGGGGACTACAATGAGCAGTTCTTC
cdr3_aa: CASSVGAGDYNEQFF

d_call: .
v_call: TRBV7-8
j_call: TRBJ2-7
clone_size: .
cdr3_nt: TGTGCCAGCAGCTTAGACCTCGGAGCGCCAACTTACGAGCAGTACTTC
cdr3_aa: CASSLDLGAPTYEQYF

d_call: .
v_call: TRBV7-2
j_call: TRBJ2-7
clone_size: .
cdr3_nt: TGTGCCAGCAGCTTCTCGGCCCTAGTCCCCTACGAGCAGTACTTC
cdr3_aa: CASSFSALVPYEQYF

d_call: TRBD1
v_call: TRBV30
j_call: TRBJ1-6
clone_size: .
cdr3_nt: TGTGCCTGTCTCCCCAGGACAGGAGAATCACCCCTCCACTTT
cdr3_aa: CACLPRTGESPLHF

d_call: .
v_call: TRBV5-1
j_call: TRBJ2-7
clone_size: .
cdr3_nt: TGCGCCAGCAGCTTGGGTCAGGACAGCTCCTACGAGCAGTACTTC
cdr3_aa: CASSLGQDSSYEQYF

d_call: .
v_call: TRBV6-1
j_call: TRBJ1-3
clone_size: .
cdr3_nt: TGTGCCAGCAGCCCAGTCTCTGGAAACACCATATATTTT
cdr3_aa: CASSPVSGNTIYF

d_call: .
v_call: TRBV6-1
j_call: TRBJ1-2
clone_size: .
cdr3_nt: TGTGCCAGCAGGGCCCCGACAGGCTTCTATGGCTACACCTTC
cdr3_aa: CASRAPTGFYGYTF

d_call: .
v_call: TRBV27
j_call: TRBJ2-3
clone_size: .
cdr3_nt: TGTGCCAGCAGTTTGCAATGGGGGGAAGAGACATCAGATACGCAGTATTTT
cdr3_aa: CASSLQWGEETSDTQYF

d_call: .
v_call: TRBV7-2
j_call: TRBJ2-7
clone_size: .
cdr3_nt: TGTGCCAGCAGCTTAGCTCAGGGCCCAGGGGAGCAGTACTTC
cdr3_aa: CASSLAQGPGEQYF

d_call: .
v_call: TRBV6-4
j_call: TRBJ2-7
clone_size: .
cdr3_nt: TGTGCCAGCAGTGATAAGCGGGCGACTACCTACGAGCAGTACTTC
cdr3_aa: CASSDKRATTYEQYF

d_call: TRBD2
v_call: TRBV18
j_call: TRBJ2-7
clone_size: .
cdr3_nt: TGTGCCAGCTCACCGACAGCGGGGGGGATGGTCGAGCAGTACTTC
cdr3_aa: CASSPTAGGMVEQYF

d_call: TRBD1
v_call: TRBV27
j_call: TRBJ1-5
clone_size: .
cdr3_nt: TGTGCCAGCAGTTTGGGGACGGACAGGCTGAATCAGCCCCAGCATTTT
cdr3_aa: CASSLGTDRLNQPQHF

d_call: .
v_call: TRBV9
j_call: TRBJ1-1
clone_size: .
cdr3_nt: TGTGCCAGCAGCGTAGACGATGGGACAATGAACACTGAAGCTTTCTTT
cdr3_aa: CASSVDDGTMNTEAFF